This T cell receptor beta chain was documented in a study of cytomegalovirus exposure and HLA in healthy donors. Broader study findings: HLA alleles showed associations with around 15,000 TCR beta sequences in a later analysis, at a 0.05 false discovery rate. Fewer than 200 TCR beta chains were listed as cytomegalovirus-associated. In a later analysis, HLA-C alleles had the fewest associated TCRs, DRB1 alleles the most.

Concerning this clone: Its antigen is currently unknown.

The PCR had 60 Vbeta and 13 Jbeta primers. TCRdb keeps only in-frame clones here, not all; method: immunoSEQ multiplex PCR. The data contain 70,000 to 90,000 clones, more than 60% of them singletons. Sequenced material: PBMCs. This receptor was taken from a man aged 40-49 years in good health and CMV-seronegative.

The CDR3: CASSPGTSGTGGELFF. The CDR3 DNA reads TGTGCCAGCTCACCAGGGACTAGCGGGACCGGCGGGGAGCTGTTTTTT. The V gene is TRBV18, the J gene TRBJ2-2, with TRBD2 matching over 13 bases. V gave up 2 bases and J gave up 7 bases; unmatched junction bases: 4. Germline V gene sequence: CDR1 KGHSH, CDR2 LQKENI. CDR3 length equals 16 residues.